This entry lists 12 T cell receptor beta chains sequenced from one sample in a study of vaccination and CD4 T cells after COVID-19. Cultured CD4+ T cell DNA underwent sequencing with the Oncomine TCR Beta short-read assay. TCRdb re-derived calls from the PCR reads in MiXCR, one entry per CDR3 protein. The sample comprises about 4,600 distinct CDR3 sequences, 40% to 55% of which are singletons, and about two fifths rests with the top ten. Described treatment: approximately 11-day PBMC culture with coronavirus spike peptide pools or control peptides (ViraFEST assay). Their antigen targets remain unknown. The sequencing sample was made of CD4+ T cells from blood, cultured in vitro. Receptors originate from a human donor who had recovered from COVID-19.

The rearrangement joins TRBV5-8 to TRBJ1-1, with 7 bases identical to TRBD1. The J segment lost 8 bases and the V segment lost 4 bases, leaving 11 bases of the junction unmatched. The CDR3 has 14 amino acids. CDR1 SGHTS and CDR2 YDEGEE come from the germline V gene. This chain's CDR3 is CASSPEGTASEAFF. CDR3 DNA sequence: TGTGCCAGCAGCCCTGAAGGGACAGCGTCGGAAGCTTTCTTT.

The chain carries TRBV18 and TRBJ1-2; D gene uncertain. Germline assignment: CDR1 KGHSH and CDR2 LQKENI. The CDR3 loop spans 12 amino acids. V lost 3 bases to trimming and J lost 2 bases, with 4 bases between them. CDR3 amino acids: CASSPINYGYTF. CDR3 nucleotide sequence: TGTGCCAGCTCACCCATAAACTATGGCTACACCTTC.

This chain uses TRBV25-1 with TRBJ2-7, with D perhaps given as TRBD1 or TRBD2 (6 bases each). CDR1 is MGHDK and CDR2 is SYGVNS in the germline V gene. The germline V and J ends were trimmed by 0 bases and 5 bases, with 14 bases remaining between them. The CDR3 has 15 residues. The CDR3 loop reads CASSEYGGAADEQYF. CDR3 sequence (DNA): TGTGCCAGCAGTGAATACGGGGGCGCTGCTGACGAGCAGTACTTC.

The chain recombines TRBV7-2 with TRBJ2-7, with D maybe TRBD1 (5 bases). CDR1 SGHTA and CDR2 FQGNSA come from the germline V gene. Trimming left V 1 base short and J 3 bases short, with 7 bases between. CDR3 size: 13 residues. CDR3 region: CASSLGGHYEQYF. The CDR3, as DNA: TGTGCCAGCAGCTTAGGGGGCCACTACGAGCAGTACTTC.

The chain recombines TRBV7-9 with TRBJ2-7; possibly TRBD1 or TRBD2 for D (5 bases each). CDR1 SEHNR and CDR2 FQNEAQ come from the germline V gene (reference sequence). The CDR3 runs to 15 residues. V dropped 5 bases and J dropped 1 base, with 15 bases sitting between them. Here the CDR3 DNA reads TGTGCCAGCAGCCCCAGCCTAGGGGAGTCCTACGAGCAGTACTTC. Residues: CASSPSLGESYEQYF.

V gene TRBV6-2 or TRBV6-3 combines with J gene TRBJ2-1; 10 bases are a match to TRBD1. Germline CDR1 and CDR2: MNHEY and SVGEGT. The V gene end was trimmed by 2 bases and the J gene end by 4 bases; junction bases not matched to a gene: 17. The CDR3 consists of 20 residues. DNA of the CDR3: TGTGCCAGCAGTTACCATTTTCAGGGACAGGGGACTAGAGCATACAATGAGCAGTTCTTC. This gives the protein CASSYHFQGQGTRAYNEQFF.

Only a few counts were recorded for this clonotype. This chain uses TRBV6-1 with TRBJ2-7, with a possible D match to TRBD1 (5 bases). The germline V gene encodes CDR1 MNHNS and CDR2 SASEGT. Trimming removed 11 bases at V and 0 bases at J, with 20 bases between. This CDR3 is 15 amino acids long. CDR3 DNA: TGTGCCTCAAGTCGAGCAGGGCCAAGCTCCTACGAGCAGTACTTC. Encoded protein: CASSRAGPSSYEQYF.

The chain has TRBV12-3 or TRBV12-4 and TRBJ2-3; 7 bases are shared with TRBD1. V lost 5 bases, J lost 2 bases, and 7 bases stayed unmatched. This CDR3 spans 15 amino acids. CDR3 region: CASSTSGGPTDTQYF. As DNA, the CDR3 is TGTGCCAGCAGTACCTCAGGGGGACCCACAGATACGCAGTATTTT.

This chain connects TRBV20-1 to TRBJ1-1, with TRBD1 identical over 10 bases. V shed 5 bases and J 3 bases; nucleotides not matched to a gene: 6. Germline V gives CDR1 DFQATT, CDR2 SNEGSKA (reference sequence). The length of the CDR3 is 14 residues. CDR3 in amino acids: CSAVRQGADTEAFF. For the CDR3, the DNA is TGCAGTGCTGTCCGACAGGGGGCCGACACTGAAGCTTTCTTT.

This clonotype was seen only a few times. The DNA of the CDR3 is TGTGCCAGTAGCGTACAGAGGAACACTGAAGCTTTCTTT. Translated, it gives CASSVQRNTEAFF. The V gene is TRBV19, the J gene TRBJ1-1; D not certain. CDR1 and CDR2 (germline): LNHDA, SQIVND (reference sequence). The V end was cut by 6 bases, the J end by 1 base, with 9 bases between. There are 13 residues in the CDR3. Using reference TRBV19 and TRBJ1-1 for the parts outside the CDR3, the full variable domain is DGGITQSPKYLFRKEGQNVTLSCEQNLNHDAMYWYRQDPGQGLRLIYYSQIVNDFQKGDIAEGYSVSREKKESFPLTVTSAQKNPTAFYLCASSVQRNTEAFFGQGTRLTVV.

A few counts support this clonotype. The chain combines TRBV7-9 with TRBJ2-5; the D gene is possibly TRBD2 (5 bases). This CDR3 comprises 15 residues. Trimming took 4 bases from V and 1 from J, leaving 13 bases between them. Germline loops: CDR1 SEHNR, CDR2 FQNEAQ (reference sequence). The CDR3 is CASSSWAGFQETQYF. The DNA of the CDR3 is TGTGCCAGCAGCTCCTGGGCGGGTTTCCAAGAGACCCAGTACTTC.

This clonotype has only a few counts. The DNA for the CDR3 is TGCAGTGCTAGAGATGCGGGTAGGGACCAAGAGACCCAGTACTTC. The encoded protein is CSARDAGRDQETQYF. The chain uses TRBV20-1 and TRBJ2-5; weak D call: TRBD2 (5 bases). The CDR3 contains 15 residues. Looked up from germline, CDR1 is DFQATT and CDR2 is SNEGSKA (reference sequence). The V end was cut by 0 bases, the J end by 0 bases, with 11 bases between.